This T cell receptor (beta chain) was found in a study of vaccination and CD4 T cells after COVID-19. Study-wide background: Median time from COVID diagnosis to post-COVID sampling was under 120 days (35 to 161).

Cultured CD4+ T-cell DNA underwent Oncomine TCR Beta short-read sequencing. TCRdb ran MiXCR on the PCR reads and lists one entry per CDR3 protein. The sample gives 8,000 to 10,000 distinct CDR3 sequences, 55% to 75% of which show up once; over 15% is in the top ten. Treatment of the sample: approximately 10-day PBMC culture with coronavirus spike peptide pools or control peptides (ViraFEST assay). First, ViraFEST expanded antigen-specific T cells with peptide pools, and next it sequenced the TCRs. With regard to this clonotype: Its antigen remains unknown.

Sequencing was done on a sample of CD4+ T cells from blood, cultured in vitro. This receptor was obtained from a human donor who had recovered from COVID-19.

Here the CDR3 DNA reads TGTGCCAGCAGCCACCGGACTAGCGGGGGGAAAGTAGGGAATGAGCAGTTCTTC. It is translated as CASSHRTSGGKVGNEQFF. The genes are TRBV7-9 and TRBJ2-1; 14 bases are shared with TRBD2. Germline-derived CDR1 and CDR2 are SEHNR and FQNEAQ (reference sequence). V was pared by 5 bases and J by 7 bases, with 13 bases of the junction left unmatched. The CDR3 has 18 amino acids.